The 9 T cell receptor beta chains in this list originate from one sample, sequenced in a study of CD8+CD57+ T cells in acquired aplastic anemia. Researchers used genomic DNA as the template to profile TCR beta VDJ and CDR3. TCRdb processed the reads anew with MiXCR; each CDR3 protein has one entry. Here the sample spans a few hundred thousand distinct CDR3 sequences, about a third being singletons. Sequenced patients had shown CD8+CD57+ cell expansion by flow cytometry. The source material was sorted CD4+, CD8+, or CD8+CD57+ T cells (not recorded which) from PBMCs. These receptors originate from a human donor with aplastic anemia.

A note on this clonotype: The conserved phenylalanine or tryptophan is not found at the CDR3 terminus, so this likely reflects a read error. The CDR3: CASTRSTGGRGQPQHL. In nucleotides, the CDR3 is TGTGCCAGCACCCGCTCGACAGGGGGCAGGGGTCAGCCCCAGCATCTT. This chain joins TRBV12-3 or TRBV12-4 and TRBJ1-5; 10 bases agree with TRBD1. This CDR3 contains 16 residues. V shed 7 bases, J shed 6 bases, and the junction held 12 bases outside the gene matches.

CDR3 region: CASSFRLADNEQFF. CDR3 sequence (DNA): TGTGCCAGCAGTTTCAGGCTAGCGGACAATGAGCAGTTCTTC. The chain links TRBV12-3 or TRBV12-4 to TRBJ2-1; TRBD2 matches 7 bases. The trim removed 3 bases at V and 5 bases at J, leaving 4 bases unmatched. This CDR3 is 14 amino acids long.

The J gene is TRBJ1-4, the V gene TRBV25-1; D might be TRBD1 (6 bases). The CDR3 spans 22 residues. Per the germline V gene, CDR1 is MGHDK and CDR2 is SYGVNS. Trimming removed 0 bases at V and 1 base at J, with 27 bases between. The chain's CDR3 is CASSEYKFGMGGFYGTNEKLFF. The CDR3 nucleotides read TGTGCCAGCAGTGAATATAAGTTCGGGATGGGGGGCTTCTATGGAACTAATGAAAAACTGTTTTTT.

This clonotype has just a few counts. The chain combines TRBV30 with TRBJ1-2; D ambiguous. The V gene lost 4 bases and the J gene lost 0 bases, with 3 bases spanning the gap. Germline V gene data show CDR1 as GTSNPN and CDR2 as SVGIG (reference sequence). This CDR3 region has 11 residues. The CDR3 loop is CAWTTNYGYTF. CDR3 DNA sequence: TGTGCCTGGACAACTAACTATGGCTACACCTTC.

There are a few counts of this clonotype. V gene TRBV2 combines with J gene TRBJ1-4; no clear D gene. The CDR3 runs 15 residues. With 2 bases removed from V and 8 bases from J, the gap between germline ends came to 15 bases. CDR1 and CDR2 from the germline V gene are SNHLY and FYNNEI. The CDR3 DNA sequence: TGTGCCAGCAGTGAATACGCCCCCCCGGAGGAAAAACTGTTTTTT. It yields the protein CASSEYAPPEEKLFF.

The chain employs TRBV2 and TRBJ2-2, with D possibly TRBD1 on 6 matching bases. Trimming took off 6 bases at V and 8 bases at J, with 10 bases between the two ends. Germline values: CDR1 SNHLY, CDR2 FYNNEI. The length of the CDR3 is 12 residues. The CDR3 sequence is CASRKQGGELFF. In nucleotides, the CDR3 is TGTGCCAGCAGAAAACAGGGTGGGGAGCTGTTTTTT.

V gene TRBV2 combines with J gene TRBJ1-2, with D uncertain. The CDR3 has 14 residues. Per the germline V gene, CDR1 is SNHLY and CDR2 is FYNNEI. V was cut by 4 bases and J by 5 bases, with 14 bases left in between. CDR3 sequence: CASSAAERSYGYTF. CDR3 DNA: TGTGCCAGCAGTGCGGCAGAGAGAAGTTATGGCTACACCTTC.

This clonotype was observed at least ten times. The chain links TRBV20-1 to TRBJ2-7; no firm D call. The CDR3 is made up of 12 amino acids. CDR1 is DFQATT and CDR2 is SNEGSKA in the germline V gene (reference sequence). V lost 7 bases, J lost 0 bases, and 10 bases lay in between. CDR3 amino acids: CSGKRSSYEQYF. The CDR3 coding sequence is TGCAGTGGGAAGAGGAGCTCCTACGAGCAGTACTTC.

The chain joins TRBV25-1 to TRBJ2-6; no definite D call. V shed 6 bases and J shed 0 bases, with 15 bases lying between them. There are 17 residues in the CDR3. Germline values: CDR1 MGHDK, CDR2 SYGVNS. The CDR3 region has the DNA TGTGCCAGCAGCCCCCCAGGTTCCCCCTCTGGGGCCAACGTCCTGACTTTC. Translation: CASSPPGSPSGANVLTF.